Sequencing of this T cell receptor (beta chain) was carried out in a study of identical twins. Study-wide findings and caveats: The same donors were not followed; conclusions instead depended on cross-sectional statistical analysis. For cord blood, abundant beta clonotypes had fewer insertions, unlike memory repertoires, which showed none.

J was trimmed by 0 bases and V by 3 bases; bases with no gene match: 5. The V gene's germline CDR1 is MGHRA and CDR2 YSYEKL. This CDR3 contains 15 residues. Judged by abundance, this clonotype is medium-sized. Antigen: not known. TCRdb called the 5' RACE reads again in MiXCR, with one record for every CDR3 protein. The top ten clones hold under 6% of a sample with 200,000 to 300,000 distinct CDR3 sequences, 6.5% to 9% of them seen once. Another study also made use of these data, one on yellow fever vaccine responses in identical twins. That paper states: Twins reportedly had a vaccine T cell response that seemed partly convergent, partly personalized.

The sequence derives from a young woman in good health. The chain couples TRBV4-1 to TRBJ2-7, with 7 bases matching TRBD2. Sequencing input: CD8+ T cells sorted from blood. CDR3 amino acids: CASSHLAGHSYEQYF. CDR3 DNA sequence: TGCGCCAGCAGCCACTTAGCGGGCCACTCCTACGAGCAGTACTTC.